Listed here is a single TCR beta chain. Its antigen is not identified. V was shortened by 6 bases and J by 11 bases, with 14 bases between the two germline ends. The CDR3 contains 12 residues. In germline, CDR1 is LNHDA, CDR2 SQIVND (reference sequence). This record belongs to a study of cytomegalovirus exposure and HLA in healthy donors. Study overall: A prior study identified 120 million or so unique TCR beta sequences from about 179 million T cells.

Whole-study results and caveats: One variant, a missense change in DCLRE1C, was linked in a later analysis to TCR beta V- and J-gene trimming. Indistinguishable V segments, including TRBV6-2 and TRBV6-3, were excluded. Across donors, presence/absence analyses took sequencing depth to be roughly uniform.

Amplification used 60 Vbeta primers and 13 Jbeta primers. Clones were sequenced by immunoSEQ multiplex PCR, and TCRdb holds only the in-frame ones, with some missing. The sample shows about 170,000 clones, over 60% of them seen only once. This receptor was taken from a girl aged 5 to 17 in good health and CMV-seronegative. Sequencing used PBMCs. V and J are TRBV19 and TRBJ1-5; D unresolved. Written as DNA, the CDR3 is TGTGCCAGTAGCCCAGGAAGGATATCCCAGCATTTT. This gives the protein CASSPGRISQHF.